These 2 T cell receptor beta chains came from one sample sequenced in a study of cytomegalovirus exposure and HLA in healthy donors. Clones were read by immunoSEQ multiplex PCR, and TCRdb kept only the in-frame ones, dropping some. The repertoire includes 150,000 to 200,000 clones, roughly 90% of them detected once, and 4.5% to 7% sits in the top ten. What was sequenced was PBMCs. The receptors shown here come from a woman aged 25 to 39 in good health and CMV-seronegative.

Only one count was recorded for this clone. V gene TRBV6-5 combines with J gene TRBJ1-1; 9 nucleotides match TRBD1. V shed 5 bases and J 8 bases; nucleotides not matched to a gene: 6. The CDR3 has 13 residues. CDR1 MNHEY and CDR2 SVGAGI come from the germline V gene. The CDR3 loop reads CASSTGGQGEAFF. The CDR3 DNA sequence: TGTGCCAGCAGTACGGGAGGACAGGGGGAAGCTTTCTTT.

This rearrangement joins TRBV5-1 to TRBJ2-5, with 9 bases lining up with TRBD1. V shed 0 bases and J 3 bases; nucleotides not matched to a gene: 3. The CDR3 is made up of 15 amino acids. Germline V gene sequence: CDR1 SGHRS, CDR2 YFSETQ. The DNA of the CDR3 is TGCGCCAGCAGCTTGGAAGGGACAGGGAAAGAGACCCAGTACTTC. Its translation: CASSLEGTGKETQYF.